This TCR beta chain was captured in a study of T cell changes during pregnancy in multiple sclerosis. Germline V CDR1 and CDR2: SNHLY, FYNNEI. The CDR3 consists of 14 residues. The trim removed 6 bases at V and 2 bases at J, leaving 3 bases unmatched. The method was immunoSEQ multiplex PCR; TCRdb's version includes in-frame clones alone and lacks a portion of them. The sample has roughly 74,000 clones, around nine tenths seen once. The input for sequencing was peripheral blood, taken before pregnancy. The sequence was obtained from a female donor with multiple sclerosis, enrolled in a pregnancy study. V gene TRBV2 combines with J gene TRBJ2-2, with 7 bases matching TRBD1. DNA for the CDR3: TGTGCCAGCAGAAGGACAGGAAACACCGGGGAGCTGTTTTTT. Amino acids: CASRRTGNTGELFF.